The source of this T cell receptor (beta chain) is a study of blood T cell repertoires in COVID-19 (dated by TCRdb to about 2020). The study in broad terms: The collaborator samples originated in the United States, Italy and Spain and spanned the acute and convalescent phases of COVID-19. Samples came from the ongoing ImmuneRACE study (first 160 participants) plus 1,254 subjects from 6 global collaborators. Nearly every sample came with metadata listing a de-identified subject ID, COVID-19 status, age in years and sex. The dataset comprised deeply sampled blood TCRbeta repertoires from subjects exposed to, actively infected with, or recovered from COVID-19. A freely available public database, intended as a resource for researchers studying the immune response to SARS-CoV-2, is where the repertoires were released. HLA class I and class II types, where available, came from metadata supplied by the sample provider rather than from assay-based typing. The prospective study material was composed of cDNA or gDNA derived from T cells, B-cell-depleted T cells, or PBMCs.

A note on this clone: The clone's antigen remains unknown. Base qualities are missing; no much larger clone stands one base away.

TCRbeta CDR3 regions were amplified from genomic DNA using the immunoSEQ Assay, a bias-controlled multiplex PCR. The published analysis was carried out like this. The number of nucleated cells in each sample was estimated from the amplification of reference gene primers within the assay. Sequence reads were collapsed and filtered to measure the absolute abundance of every unique TCRbeta CDR3 rearrangement. Productive Simpson clonality was computed per sample as the square root of Simpson's diversity index over productive rearrangements. The table was pulled from immuneACCESS by TCRdb, which kept in-frame rearrangements only. Such tables lose some clones; where checked, under half of the loss comes from unresolved V genes, and the rest has no known cause. The V and J calls and clone size are taken from that table; D and trimming were inferred from the DNA. The sample table contains under 300,000 clones; only one count was recorded for roughly 84% of them. Jointly, the top ten make up approximately 6.6% of the sample.

The full study reports these points: How much clinical and demographic metadata was included differed by source and by participant, and the metadata was provided uncurated.

The CDR3, from cysteine to phenylalanine, totals 13 residues. Left in the record is the CDR3 DNA by itself, 39 bases read in frame from the first base. At the junction V is shortened by 2 bases and J by 4 bases; bases outside the gene matches: 2. The CDR1 and CDR2 encoded by the germline V gene (reference sequence) are MNHEY and SMNVEV. Participants in the prospective study were enrolled through a virtual design, were aged about 18 to 90 years, and lived in about 25 United States geographic areas. In the prospective study, cohorts were assigned on the basis of participant-reported clinical history obtained from a screening survey and a study questionnaire. Exposed participants were defined as having been in contact with someone with a PCR-confirmed or clinician-diagnosed COVID-19 case within 2 weeks of study entry. In the prospective study, mobile phlebotomists collected whole blood, serum and a nasopharyngeal or oropharyngeal swab from each participant. Prospective study participants could optionally give additional blood draws and questionnaires over an approximately 2-month period. Blood samples from the prospective study were shipped frozen or at room temperature prior to DNA extraction.

This sequence was found in a woman between 50 and 59 years old who had been exposed to COVID-19. Here the chain combines TRBV27 and TRBJ2-7, with 7 junctional bases fitting TRBD1. The material sequenced was PBMCs or T cells enriched from blood (not recorded which). The DNA sequence is as follows: TGTGCCAGCAGTTTAAAGGGGGCATACGAGCAGTACTTC. The resulting protein is CASSLKGAYEQYF.